This is a list of T cell receptor beta chains from one sample in a study of cytomegalovirus exposure and HLA in healthy donors. The data were produced by immunoSEQ multiplex PCR, yet TCRdb's version contains in-frame clones alone and is incomplete. The sample carries roughly 71,000 clones, 74% recorded once. Sequencing was performed on PBMCs. These receptors were taken from a human donor in good health. The CDR3 runs from the conserved cysteine through the conserved F or W. The D gene is left open where the match is weak. The size field is filled for only some rows; it gives once, few, many or a size class.

TRBJ2-3	-	TRBV2	TRBD1	TGTGCCAGCAGTGAAGCTCGTAGACAGGGGACGACAGATACGCAGTATTTT	CASSEARRQGTTDTQYF
TRBJ2-1	-	TRBV30	-	TGTGCCTGGAGTGTACCGGGGACTCCCTCCTACAATGAGCAGTTCTTC	CAWSVPGTPSYNEQFF
TRBJ2-7	once	TRBV7-8	-	TGTGCCAGCAGCTTAGCATGGAGCTCCTACGAGCAGTACTTC	CASSLAWSSYEQYF
TRBJ2-7	-	TRBV6-6	-	TGTGCCAGCAGCCCCTACGGGGACTACGAGCAGTACTTC	CASSPYGDYEQYF
TRBJ2-3	-	TRBV27	-	TGTGCCAGCAGTACCTCTCTCGCGGCTTTTAGCACAGATACGCAGTATTTT	CASSTSLAAFSTDTQYF
TRBJ1-6	-	TRBV30	-	TGTGCCTGGAGCCCAAGGGAGGGGTCCTCCTATAATTCACCCCTCCACTTT	CAWSPREGSSYNSPLHF
TRBJ2-7	-	TRBV27	-	TGTGCCAGCAGACCCGGGGGGACAGGCCGCCGCGAGCAGTACTTC	CASRPGGTGRREQYF
TRBJ1-5	-	TRBV4-1	-	TGCGCCAGCAGCCTCCTGGTGGTGGGTGGGAGGGAAAATCAGCCCCAGCATTTT	CASSLLVVGGRENQPQHF
TRBJ1-1	-	TRBV5-4	-	TGTGCCAGCAGCGGCCGGGACATCCTGAACACTGAAGCTTTCTTT	CASSGRDILNTEAFF
TRBJ1-2	-	TRBV6-5	TRBD1	TGTGCCAGCAGTTACTCAGGAGGGGGCGTCTTAGTTGGCTACACCTTC	CASSYSGGGVLVGYTF